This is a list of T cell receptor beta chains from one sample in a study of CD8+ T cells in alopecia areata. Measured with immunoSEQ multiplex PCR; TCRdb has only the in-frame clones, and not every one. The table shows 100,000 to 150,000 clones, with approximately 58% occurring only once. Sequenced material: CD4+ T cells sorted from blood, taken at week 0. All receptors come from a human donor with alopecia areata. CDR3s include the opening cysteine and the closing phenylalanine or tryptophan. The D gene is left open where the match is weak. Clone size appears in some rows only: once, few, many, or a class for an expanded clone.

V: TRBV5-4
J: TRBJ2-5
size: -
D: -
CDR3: CASSLDPPETQYF
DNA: TGTGCCAGCAGCTTGGACCCCCCAGAGACCCAGTACTTC

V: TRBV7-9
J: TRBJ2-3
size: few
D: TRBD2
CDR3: CASSLLASGSADTQYF
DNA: TGTGCCAGCAGCTTATTGGCTAGCGGGAGCGCAGATACGCAGTATTTT

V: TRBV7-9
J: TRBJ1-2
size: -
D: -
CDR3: CAPGRPQEDGYTF
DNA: TGTGCCCCCGGTCGGCCACAGGAAGACGGCTACACCTTC

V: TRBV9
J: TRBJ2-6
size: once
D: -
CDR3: CASSVNLNVLTF
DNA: TGTGCCAGCAGCGTGAACCTCAACGTCCTGACTTTC

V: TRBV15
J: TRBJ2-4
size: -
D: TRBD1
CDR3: CATSSPGGAKNIQYF
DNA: TGTGCCACCAGCAGCCCAGGGGGAGCCAAAAACATTCAGTACTTC

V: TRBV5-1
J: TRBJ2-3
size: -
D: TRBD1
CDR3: CASSLTTGADTQYF
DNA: TGCGCCAGCAGCTTAACGACAGGGGCAGATACGCAGTATTTT

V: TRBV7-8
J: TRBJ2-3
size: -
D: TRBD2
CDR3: CASSLAPSGGTDTQYF
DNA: TGTGCCAGCAGCTTAGCGCCTAGCGGGGGTACAGATACGCAGTATTTT

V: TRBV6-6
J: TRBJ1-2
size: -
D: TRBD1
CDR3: CASSYPGQGLTRGYTF
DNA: TGTGCCAGCAGTTACCCGGGACAGGGACTCACCCGTGGCTACACCTTC

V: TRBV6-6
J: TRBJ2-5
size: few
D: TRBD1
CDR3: CASSYTRTGKETQYF
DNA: TGTGCCAGCAGTTACACCCGGACAGGGAAAGAGACCCAGTACTTC

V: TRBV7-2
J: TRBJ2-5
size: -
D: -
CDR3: CASSETQAFVETQYF
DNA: TGTGCCAGCAGCGAAACACAGGCGTTTGTGGAGACCCAGTACTTC

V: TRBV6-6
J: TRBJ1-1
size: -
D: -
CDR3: CASERKQGWNTEAFF
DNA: TGTGCCAGCGAAAGGAAACAGGGCTGGAACACTGAAGCTTTCTTT

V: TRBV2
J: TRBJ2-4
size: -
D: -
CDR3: CASRATSIKNIQYF
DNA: TGTGCCAGCAGGGCGACTAGTATAAAAAACATTCAGTACTTC

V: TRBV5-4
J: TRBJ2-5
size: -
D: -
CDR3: CASSLLESGAETQYF
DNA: TGTGCCAGCAGCTTGCTCGAGTCCGGGGCGGAGACCCAGTACTTC

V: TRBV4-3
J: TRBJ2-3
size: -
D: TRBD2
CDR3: CASSQIDSGTSGGRAQYF
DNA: TGCGCCAGCAGCCAAATTGATTCCGGGACTAGCGGGGGGAGGGCGCAGTATTTT

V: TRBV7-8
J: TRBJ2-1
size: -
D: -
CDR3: CASSLVMESNEQFF
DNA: TGTGCCAGCAGCTTAGTGATGGAGAGTAATGAGCAGTTCTTC

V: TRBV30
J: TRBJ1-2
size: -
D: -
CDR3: CAWSARFRGASYGYTF
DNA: TGTGCCTGGAGCGCCCGTTTTCGGGGGGCAAGCTATGGCTACACCTTC

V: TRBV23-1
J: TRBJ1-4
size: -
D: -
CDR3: CASSLQRQVPNEKLFF
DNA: TGCGCCAGCAGTCTACAACGGCAAGTTCCTAATGAAAAACTGTTTTTT

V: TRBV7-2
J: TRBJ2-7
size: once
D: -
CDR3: CASSVYSNYEQYF
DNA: TGTGCCAGCAGCGTTTACAGTAACTACGAGCAGTACTTC

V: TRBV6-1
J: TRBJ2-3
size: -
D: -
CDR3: CASSEVISTDTQYF
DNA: TGTGCCAGCAGTGAAGTAATAAGCACAGATACGCAGTATTTT

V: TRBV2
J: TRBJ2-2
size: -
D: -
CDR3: CASSDIRGPGGTGELFF
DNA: TGTGCCAGCAGTGACATTAGGGGTCCAGGAGGAACCGGGGAGCTGTTTTTT

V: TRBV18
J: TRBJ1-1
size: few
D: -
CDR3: CASSLRAQNTEAFF
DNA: TGTGCCAGCTCACTGAGAGCGCAGAACACTGAAGCTTTCTTT

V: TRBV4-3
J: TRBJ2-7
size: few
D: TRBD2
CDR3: CASSQGLGTSGRGYEQYF
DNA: TGCGCCAGCAGCCAAGGTCTAGGGACTAGCGGGAGGGGTTACGAGCAGTACTTC

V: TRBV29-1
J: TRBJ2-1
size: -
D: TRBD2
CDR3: CSGGLAGPQNEQFF
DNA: TGCAGCGGCGGACTAGCGGGGCCTCAGAATGAGCAGTTCTTC

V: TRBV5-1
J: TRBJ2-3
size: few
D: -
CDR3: CASSFWQSTDTQYF
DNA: TGCGCCAGCAGCTTTTGGCAGAGCACAGATACGCAGTATTTT

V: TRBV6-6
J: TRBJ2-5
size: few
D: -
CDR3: CASSYWTAQETQYF
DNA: TGTGCCAGCAGTTACTGGACTGCCCAAGAGACCCAGTACTTC

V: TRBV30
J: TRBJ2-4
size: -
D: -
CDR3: CAWSVQRRKNIQYF
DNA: TGTGCCTGGAGTGTGCAGCGGAGAAAAAACATTCAGTACTTC

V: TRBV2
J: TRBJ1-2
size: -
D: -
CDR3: CASSEYNYGYTF
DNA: TGTGCCAGCAGTGAGTACAACTATGGCTACACCTTC

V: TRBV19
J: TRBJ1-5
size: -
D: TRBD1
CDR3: CASTPIIQTGVRQPQHF
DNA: TGTGCCAGTACTCCAATAATTCAGACAGGGGTACGGCAGCCCCAGCATTTT

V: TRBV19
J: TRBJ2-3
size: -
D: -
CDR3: CASSPRGLDTQYF
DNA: TGTGCCAGTAGCCCCAGGGGTCTAGATACGCAGTATTTT

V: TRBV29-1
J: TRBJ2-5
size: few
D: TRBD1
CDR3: CSVDRGRRETQYF
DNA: TGCAGCGTGGACAGGGGGCGCCGGGAGACCCAGTACTTC

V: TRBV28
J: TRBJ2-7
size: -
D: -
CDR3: CASGQGTYEQYF
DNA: TGTGCCAGCGGCCAGGGAACCTACGAGCAGTACTTC

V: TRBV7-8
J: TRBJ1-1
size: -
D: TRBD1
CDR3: CASSQRDRGLAEAFF
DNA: TGTGCCAGCAGCCAACGGGACAGGGGGCTGGCTGAAGCTTTCTTT

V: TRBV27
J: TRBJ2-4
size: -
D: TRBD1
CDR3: CASSSNRGAKNIQYF
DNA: TGTGCCAGCAGTTCAAACAGGGGGGCCAAAAACATTCAGTACTTC

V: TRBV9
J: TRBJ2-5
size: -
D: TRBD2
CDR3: CASSLGLAGFSQETQYF
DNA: TGTGCCAGCAGCCTGGGACTAGCGGGTTTCAGCCAAGAGACCCAGTACTTC

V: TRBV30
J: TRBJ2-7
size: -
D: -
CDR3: CAWSAGGLASPSYEQYF
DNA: TGTGCCTGGAGTGCCGGCGGTCTAGCGTCTCCTTCCTACGAGCAGTACTTC

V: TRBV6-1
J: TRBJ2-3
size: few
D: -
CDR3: CASRPRTYDTDTQYF
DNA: TGTGCCAGCAGACCTAGGACCTACGACACAGATACGCAGTATTTT

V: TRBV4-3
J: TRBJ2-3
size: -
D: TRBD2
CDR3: CASSQELAGGQADTQYF
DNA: TGCGCCAGCAGCCAAGAACTAGCGGGGGGGCAAGCAGATACGCAGTATTTT

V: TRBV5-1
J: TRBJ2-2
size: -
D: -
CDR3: CASSWDYTGELFF
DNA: TGCGCCAGCAGCTGGGACTACACCGGGGAGCTGTTTTTT

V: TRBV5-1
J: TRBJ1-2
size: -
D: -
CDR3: CASSSSAIQYGYTF
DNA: TGCGCCAGCAGCTCCTCGGCTATCCAATATGGCTACACCTTC

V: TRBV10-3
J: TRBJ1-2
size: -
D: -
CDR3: CAITTDRSSGYTF
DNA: TGTGCCATCACAACGGACAGATCGAGCGGCTACACCTTC

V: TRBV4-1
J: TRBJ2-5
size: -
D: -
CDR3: CASSQKPSGRVQETQYF
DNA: TGCGCCAGCAGCCAAAAACCTAGTGGCAGGGTCCAAGAGACCCAGTACTTC

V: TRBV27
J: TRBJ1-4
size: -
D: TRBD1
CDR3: CASGNQGVFNEKLFF
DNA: TGTGCCAGCGGTAATCAGGGGGTGTTTAATGAAAAACTGTTTTTT